One and the same sample provided the 22 T cell receptor beta chains below, sequenced in a study of cytomegalovirus exposure and HLA in healthy donors. The PCR used 60 Vbeta and 13 Jbeta primers. The data were produced by immunoSEQ multiplex PCR, yet TCRdb's version contains in-frame clones alone and is incomplete. The sample lists under 85,000 clones; roughly 75% were seen once. The sequencing sample was made of PBMCs. The receptors here all came from a woman younger than 45 in good health and CMV-seronegative.

This chain links TRBV6-5 with TRBJ2-7; weak D call: TRBD2 (5 bases). Deletions cut 2 bases from V and 2 bases from J, with 13 bases between. Germline V gene sequence: CDR1 MNHEY, CDR2 SVGAGI. The CDR3 extends over 15 amino acids. CDR3: CASSYGGSIPYEQYF. The CDR3 bases are TGTGCCAGCAGTTACGGTGGGAGTATCCCCTACGAGCAGTACTTC.

This clone was seen a handful of times. This rearrangement joins TRBV4-1 to TRBJ1-5; 8 bases are a match to TRBD1. The CDR3 extends over 20 amino acids. The germline CDR1 and CDR2 sequences are MGHRA and YSYEKL. Unmatched junction bases numbered 20, after V lost 2 bases and J lost 5 bases. CDR3 protein: CASSQIEWTGPAPMDQPQHF. The CDR3 bases are TGCGCCAGCAGCCAAATCGAATGGACAGGGCCCGCGCCGATGGATCAGCCCCAGCATTTT.

The chain uses TRBV29-1 and TRBJ2-7; D possibly corresponds to TRBD1 (6 bases). This CDR3 region has 20 residues. The germline V and J ends were trimmed by 1 base and 0 bases, with 28 bases remaining between them. The V gene's germline CDR1 is SQVTM and CDR2 ANQGSEA. Written as DNA, the CDR3 is TGCAGCGTTGAAGGGTGGGTGAGGGACACCAATCCTAAAAGCTCCTACGAGCAGTACTTC. It yields the protein CSVEGWVRDTNPKSSYEQYF.

In its sample, this clone was seen a few times. The chain employs TRBV5-1 and TRBJ1-2; a possible D gene is TRBD1 (5 bases). The CDR3 sequence is 14 residues long. Per germline, CDR1 SGHRS and CDR2 YFSETQ. V shed 3 bases and J shed 6 bases, with 15 bases lying between them. The CDR3 DNA sequence: TGCGCCAGCAGCTACTCCCTCGGGGGGAATGGCTACACCTTC. As protein: CASSYSLGGNGYTF.

The rearrangement links TRBV6-1 to TRBJ1-2; D might be TRBD1 (5 bases). Deletions cut 3 bases from V and 11 bases from J, with 19 bases between. This CDR3 has 14 residues. From germline, CDR1 is MNHNS and CDR2 SASEGT. The CDR3 DNA reads TGTGCCAGCAGTGATTTGCGGCCCGGGGCGGGGTACACCTTC. Translating gives CASSDLRPGAGYTF.

The gene calls are TRBV29-1 and TRBJ1-1; D gene ambiguous. CDR1 is SQVTM, CDR2 ANQGSEA, per germline. V was trimmed by 4 bases and J by 5 bases, leaving 11 bases between them. The CDR3 is 12 amino acids. CDR3 DNA sequence: TGCAGCGTTGTATTAATCCGGACTGAAGCTTTCTTT. Protein sequence: CSVVLIRTEAFF.

J is TRBJ1-2 and V is TRBV4-2; no clear D. Between the trimmed V and J ends, which lost 0 bases and 8 bases, there was a span of 19 bases. The CDR3 covers 16 residues. Per the germline V gene, CDR1 is LGHNA and CDR2 is YNFKEQ. The CDR3 loop is CASSQDLLGEEGGYTF. CDR3 nucleotides: TGTGCCAGCAGCCAAGATCTTTTAGGCGAGGAAGGAGGCTACACCTTC.

J is TRBJ1-1 and V is TRBV5-4, with D tentatively TRBD1 (5 bases). Germline CDR1 SGHNT, CDR2 YYREEE (reference sequence). Trimming left V 0 bases short and J 3 bases short, with 9 bases between. This CDR3 region has 14 residues. CDR3 protein: CASSLDRWDTEAFF. The DNA for the CDR3 is TGTGCCAGCAGCTTGGACAGGTGGGACACTGAAGCTTTCTTT. The complete variable domain, with remaining parts taken from reference TRBV5-4 and TRBJ1-1, reads ETGVTQSPTHLIKTRGQQVTLRCSSQSGHNTVSWYQQALGQGPQFIFQYYREEENGRGNFPPRFSGLQFPNYSSELNVNALELDDSALYLCASSLDRWDTEAFFGQGTRLTVV.

The chain uses TRBV6-5 and TRBJ1-1; D is perhaps TRBD1 (5 bases). Deletions cut 0 bases from V and 6 bases from J, with 8 bases between. The CDR3 covers 13 residues. The germline CDR1 and CDR2 sequences are MNHEY and SVGAGI. The CDR3 nucleotides read TGTGCCAGCAGTTACTCGGGACTGCCTGAAGCTTTCTTT. This gives the protein CASSYSGLPEAFF.

In DNA, the CDR3 is TGTGCCAGCAGTTCCTCACAGGGGGCCAGCTATGGCTACACCTTC. This encodes CASSSSQGASYGYTF. The genes are TRBV6-5 and TRBJ1-2; 9 bases line up with TRBD1. Germline assignment: CDR1 MNHEY and CDR2 SVGAGI. The ends lost 4 bases at V and 4 bases at J; junction bases unmatched: 7. This CDR3 comprises 15 residues.

V gene TRBV19 combines with J gene TRBJ1-5; TRBD1 might be the D (5 bases). V gave up 5 bases and J gave up 5 bases, with 13 bases separating them. CDR1 is LNHDA and CDR2 is SQIVND in the germline V gene (reference sequence). This CDR3 has 14 residues. In nucleotides, the CDR3 is TGTGCCAGTAGTCACCCACAGGTGTATCAGCCCCAGCATTTT. Encoded protein: CASSHPQVYQPQHF.

The rearrangement joins TRBV7-8 to TRBJ2-1, with 7 positions matching TRBD2. The CDR3 has 13 residues. The germline CDR1 and CDR2 sequences are SGHVS and FQNEAQ. With V trimmed by 3 bases and J by 11 bases, 7 bases remained unmatched. CDR3 in amino acids: CASSLAEGTKQFF. The CDR3 bases are TGTGCCAGCAGCTTGGCTGAAGGGACTAAGCAGTTCTTC.

CDR3 residues: CASSQALAPSYEQYF. The CDR3 coding sequence is TGCGCCAGCAGCCAAGCTCTAGCGCCGTCCTACGAGCAGTACTTC. The J gene is TRBJ2-7, the V gene TRBV4-1; perhaps TRBD2 as D (6 bases). This CDR3 comprises 15 residues. Germline-derived CDR1 and CDR2 are MGHRA and YSYEKL. With 1 base removed from V and 1 base from J, the gap between germline ends came to 11 bases.

V usage is TRBV28 and J usage is TRBJ1-5, with D uncertain. The germline V gene has CDR1 MDHEN and CDR2 SYDVKM. This CDR3 is built from 15 residues. V lost 2 bases and J lost 1, with 9 bases in between. The CDR3 region has the DNA TGTGCCAGCAGTTTAATATTCCGGAGCAATCAGCCCCAGCATTTT. It encodes CASSLIFRSNQPQHF. The variable domain in full, with the rest retrieved from reference TRBV28 and TRBJ1-5, is DVKVTQSSRYLVKRTGEKVFLECVQDMDHENMFWYRQDPGLGLRLIYFSYDVKMKEKGDIPEGYSVSREKKERFSLILESASTNQTSMYLCASSLIFRSNQPQHFGDGTRLSIL.

The chain uses TRBV11-2 and TRBJ2-7; TRBD2 might be the D (5 bases). V was clipped by 4 bases and J by 0 bases, with 10 bases between them. The CDR3 spans 14 residues. CDR1 and CDR2 (germline): SGHAT, FQNNGV. The CDR3 reads CASSSRRDSYEQYF. The CDR3 DNA sequence: TGTGCCAGCAGCTCTCGACGGGACTCCTACGAGCAGTACTTC.

The V gene is TRBV7-9, the J gene TRBJ2-3; 10 bases map to TRBD2. Germline V gene data show CDR1 as SEHNR and CDR2 as FQNEAQ (reference sequence). This CDR3 spans 15 amino acids. The J segment lost 6 bases and the V segment lost 4 bases, leaving 7 bases of the junction unmatched. As DNA, the CDR3 is TGTGCCAGCAGCTCTTCTAGCGGGAGAGGTGATACGCAGTATTTT. Amino acid sequence: CASSSSSGRGDTQYF.

This chain joins TRBV9 and TRBJ1-5, with D possibly matching TRBD1 (5 bases). In germline, CDR1 is SGDLS, CDR2 YYNGEE. With 3 bases removed from V and 7 bases from J, the gap between germline ends came to 17 bases. CDR3 length: 15 residues. This CDR3 reads CASSASGTRDQPQHF. CDR3 DNA: TGTGCCAGCAGCGCTTCCGGGACTCGGGACCAGCCCCAGCATTTT.

The chain has TRBV29-1 and TRBJ1-2, with TRBD1 as a possible D gene (5 bases). The germline V and J ends were trimmed by 6 bases and 1 base, with 9 bases remaining between them. Germline V gives CDR1 SQVTM, CDR2 ANQGSEA. The CDR3 has 12 amino acids. The CDR3 region has the DNA TGCAGCGTATTTGACAGTAACTATGGCTACACCTTC. This encodes CSVFDSNYGYTF.

This clone was found a few times. The chain couples TRBV10-3 to TRBJ2-7; D gene unclear. Trimming pared 0 bases from V and 2 bases from J, leaving 14 bases between. There are 16 residues in the CDR3. Looked up from germline, CDR1 is ENHRY and CDR2 is SYGVKD. CDR3 region: CAISESGSSRTYEQYF. The CDR3 bases are TGTGCCATCAGTGAGTCGGGCAGCAGCAGAACCTACGAGCAGTACTTC.

The rearrangement uses TRBV28 and TRBJ1-5; 7 bases are a match to TRBD1. This CDR3 comprises 16 residues. Germline V CDR1 and CDR2: MDHEN, SYDVKM. V lost 7 bases to trimming and J lost 3 bases; unmatched junction nucleotides: 12. The CDR3 here is CASILSGDRHNQPQHF. The CDR3 coding sequence is TGTGCCAGCATCTTAAGTGGGGACAGACACAATCAGCCCCAGCATTTT.

CDR3 nucleotide sequence: TGTGCCAGCGGGAACAGGGGCGAAAATTCACCCCTCCACTTT. Amino acids: CASGNRGENSPLHF. V is TRBV27 and J is TRBJ1-6, with 7 bases identical to TRBD1. Per the germline V gene, CDR1 is MNHEY and CDR2 is SMNVEV (reference sequence). V lost 8 bases to trimming and J lost 7 bases; unmatched junction nucleotides: 8. CDR3 length equals 14 residues.

This clone counts as medium-sized. The chain combines TRBV27 with TRBJ2-7; D remains unclear. The CDR3 has 12 amino acids. The V gene's germline CDR1 is MNHEY and CDR2 SMNVEV (reference sequence). V lost 8 bases, J lost 0 bases, and 8 bases lay in between. The CDR3 DNA is TGTGCCAGCTTCGCCAGCTCCTACGAGCAGTACTTC. Amino acids: CASFASSYEQYF.